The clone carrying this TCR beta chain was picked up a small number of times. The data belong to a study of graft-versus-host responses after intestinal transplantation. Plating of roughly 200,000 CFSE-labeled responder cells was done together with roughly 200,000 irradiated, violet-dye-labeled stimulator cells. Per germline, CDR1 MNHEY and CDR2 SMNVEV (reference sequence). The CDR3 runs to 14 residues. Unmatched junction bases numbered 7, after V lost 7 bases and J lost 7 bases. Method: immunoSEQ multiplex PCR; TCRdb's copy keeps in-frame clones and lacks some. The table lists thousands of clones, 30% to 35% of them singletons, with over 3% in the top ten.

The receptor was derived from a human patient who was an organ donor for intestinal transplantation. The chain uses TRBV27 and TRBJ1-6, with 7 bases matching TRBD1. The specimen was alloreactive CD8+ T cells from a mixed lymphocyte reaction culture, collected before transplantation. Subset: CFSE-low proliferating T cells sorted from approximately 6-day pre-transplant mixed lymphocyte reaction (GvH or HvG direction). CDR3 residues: CASTPRGANSPLHF. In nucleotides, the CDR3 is TGTGCCAGCACACCCAGGGGGGCAAATTCACCCCTCCACTTT.